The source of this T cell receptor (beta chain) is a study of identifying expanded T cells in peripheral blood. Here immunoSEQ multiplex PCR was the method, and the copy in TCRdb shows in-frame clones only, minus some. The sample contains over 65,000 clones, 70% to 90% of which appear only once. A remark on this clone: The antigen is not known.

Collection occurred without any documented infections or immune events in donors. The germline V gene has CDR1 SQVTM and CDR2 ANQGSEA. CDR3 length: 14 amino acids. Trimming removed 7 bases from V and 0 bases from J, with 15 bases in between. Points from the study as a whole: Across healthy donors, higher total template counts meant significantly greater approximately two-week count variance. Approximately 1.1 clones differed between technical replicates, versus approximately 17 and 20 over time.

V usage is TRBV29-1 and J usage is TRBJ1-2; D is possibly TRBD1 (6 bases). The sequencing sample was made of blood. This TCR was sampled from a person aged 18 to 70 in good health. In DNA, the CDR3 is TGCAGCGCCGACGACAGGAGCACTAACTATGGCTACACCTTC. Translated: CSADDRSTNYGYTF.